This T cell receptor (beta chain) was identified during a study of early T cells in non-severe SARS-CoV-2 infection. Attached unique molecular identifiers marked individual cDNA molecules. TCRdb passed the 5' RACE reads through MiXCR, listing each CDR3 protein once. The sample yields about 26,000 distinct CDR3 sequences, 3.5% to 4.5% seen once. This clonotype came up many times. Sequencing was done on a sample of whole blood. This TCR came from an adult who was a healthcare worker with PCR-confirmed SARS-CoV-2 infection or an uninfected control (not recorded which).

The CDR3 protein is CASSQERLSGNQPQHF. The CDR3, as DNA: TGCGCCAGCAGCCAAGAGCGGCTAAGCGGCAATCAGCCCCAGCATTTT. The chain couples TRBV4-1 to TRBJ1-5; D ambiguous. CDR1 MGHRA and CDR2 YSYEKL come from the germline V gene. V lost 0 bases to trimming and J lost 2 bases, with 11 bases between them. CDR3 size: 16 residues.